This is a list of T cell receptor beta chains from one sample in a study of shared clonotypes between healthy human individuals. Some clones are missing from TCRdb's copy, which holds only in-frame ones; the method was immunoSEQ multiplex PCR. The data show 2 million to 3 million clones, around nine tenths seen once. Sequencing was done on a sample of naive CD4+ T cells sorted from blood. The source of these receptors is a man younger than 30 in good health. CDR3s leave out the opening cysteine and the closing phenylalanine or tryptophan. D genes are given only for firm matches.

v_gene,len,d_gene,CDR3aa
TRBV2,9,TRBD1,ASRGGQTQY
TRBV11-2,11,TRBD1,ASSFNRGDTQY
TRBV7-9,13,NA,ASSTGTLTNEKLF
TRBV5-4,13,TRBD1,ASSRLSTGVHEQY
TRBV5-1,14,NA,ASSLVAGAGGETQY
TRBV19,14,NA,ASSIERRGRAGEQF
TRBV5-1,13,NA,ASSPLEGGGNIQY
TRBV2,12,NA,ASSEERPNQPQH
TRBV18,12,NA,ASSPGPVGEKLF
TRBV18,13,TRBD2,ASSPPGLAKETQY
TRBV7-9,13,TRBD1,ASSAGQGAWETQY
TRBV14,11,NA,ASSQSGHSPLH
TRBV7-3,13,TRBD2,ASSNCLAGAYEQY
TRBV5-6,13,NA,ASSLVRKGRHEQY
TRBV5-1,12,NA,ASSPGHRFDEQF
TRBV4-1,15,NA,ASSQEPAGRGTNTQY
TRBV10-2,15,NA,ASSESTGALMNTEAF
TRBV5-8,11,NA,ASSLYRYSPLH
TRBV28,12,TRBD1,ASSTTGLGYEQY
TRBV7-2,17,TRBD2,ASSHPKGTSGGTEETQY
TRBV29-1,11,NA,SVESGPREKLF
TRBV7-6,12,NA,ASSLSGGANVLT
TRBV27,12,NA,ASRSYRESYGYT
TRBV6-6,13,TRBD2,ASSTSGGSSYEQY
TRBV9,12,NA,ASSVNRANNEQF
TRBV30,12,TRBD1,AWSVNPAGGAAF
TRBV13,14,TRBD1,ASSRRDREPWNTIY
TRBV2,14,TRBD2,ASSEAVGSGDHEQY
TRBV5-1,12,TRBD1,ASGPGTGAYEQY
TRBV30,10,TRBD1,AWTTGLGEAF
TRBV7-6,13,TRBD1,ASSLRQGPSYEQY
TRBV7-9,13,NA,ASSQLRAANYGYT
TRBV6-1,11,NA,ASSRGINTEAF
TRBV7-2,12,NA,ASSVRVAEKTQY
TRBV5-1,11,NA,ASNQGTTDTQY
TRBV5-1,13,NA,ASSLTLTGPDTQY
TRBV23-1,15,NA,ASSQSPGKANTGELF
TRBV28,13,NA,ASSDRNSYNSPLH
TRBV6-6,13,TRBD2,ASSYARTSGNEQF